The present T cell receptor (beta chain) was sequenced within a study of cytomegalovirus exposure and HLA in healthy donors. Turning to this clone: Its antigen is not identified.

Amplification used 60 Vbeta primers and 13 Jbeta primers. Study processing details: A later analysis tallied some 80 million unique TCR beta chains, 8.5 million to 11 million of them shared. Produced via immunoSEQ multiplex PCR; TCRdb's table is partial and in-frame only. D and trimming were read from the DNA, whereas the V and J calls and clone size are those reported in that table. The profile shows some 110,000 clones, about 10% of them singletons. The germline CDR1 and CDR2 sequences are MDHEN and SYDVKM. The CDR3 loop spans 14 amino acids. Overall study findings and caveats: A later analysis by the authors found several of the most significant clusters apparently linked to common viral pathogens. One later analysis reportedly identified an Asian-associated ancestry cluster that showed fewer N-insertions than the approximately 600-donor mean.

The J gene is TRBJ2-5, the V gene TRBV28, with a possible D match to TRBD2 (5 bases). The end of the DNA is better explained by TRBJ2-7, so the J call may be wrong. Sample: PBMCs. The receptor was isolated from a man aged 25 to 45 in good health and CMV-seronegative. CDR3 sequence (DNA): TGTGCCAGCAGCCCCCCCGAGGGATCCTACGAGCAGTACTTC. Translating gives CASSPPEGSYEQYF.